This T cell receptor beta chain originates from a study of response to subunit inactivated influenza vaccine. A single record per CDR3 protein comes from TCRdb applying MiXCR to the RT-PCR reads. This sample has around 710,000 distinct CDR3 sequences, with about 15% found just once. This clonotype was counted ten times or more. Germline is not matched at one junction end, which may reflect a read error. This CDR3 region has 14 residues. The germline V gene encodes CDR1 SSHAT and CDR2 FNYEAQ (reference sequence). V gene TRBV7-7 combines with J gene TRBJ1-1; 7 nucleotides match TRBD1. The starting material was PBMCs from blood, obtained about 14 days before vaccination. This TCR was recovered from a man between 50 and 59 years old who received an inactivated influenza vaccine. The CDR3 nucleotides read TGTGCTAGCAGCTTACACAGGGGGAACACTGAAGCTTTCTTT. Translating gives CASSLHRGNTEAFF.